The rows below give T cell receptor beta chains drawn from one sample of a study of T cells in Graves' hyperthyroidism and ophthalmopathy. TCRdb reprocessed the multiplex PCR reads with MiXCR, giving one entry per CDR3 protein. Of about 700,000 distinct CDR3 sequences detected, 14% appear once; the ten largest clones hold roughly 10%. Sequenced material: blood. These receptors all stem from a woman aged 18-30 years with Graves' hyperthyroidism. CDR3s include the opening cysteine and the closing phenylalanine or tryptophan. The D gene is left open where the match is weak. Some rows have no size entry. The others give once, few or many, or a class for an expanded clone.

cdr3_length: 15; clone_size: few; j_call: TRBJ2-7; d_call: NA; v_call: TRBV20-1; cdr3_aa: CSARGTARSSYEQYF; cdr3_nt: TGCAGTGCTAGAGGGACTGCAAGAAGCTCCTACGAGCAGTACTTC
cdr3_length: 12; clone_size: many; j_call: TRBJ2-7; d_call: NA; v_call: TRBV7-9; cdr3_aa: CASSDGRNEQYF; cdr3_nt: TGTGCCAGCAGCGACGGACGAAACGAGCAGTACTTC
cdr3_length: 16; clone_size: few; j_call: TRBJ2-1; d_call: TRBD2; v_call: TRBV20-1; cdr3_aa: CSARERLAGVYNEQFF; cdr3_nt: TGCAGTGCTAGAGAGCGACTAGCGGGAGTTTACAATGAGCAGTTCTTC
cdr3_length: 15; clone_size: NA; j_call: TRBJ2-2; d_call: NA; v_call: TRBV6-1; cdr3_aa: CASIQGWANTGELFF; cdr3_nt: TGTGCCAGCATTCAGGGGTGGGCCAACACCGGGGAGCTGTTTTTT
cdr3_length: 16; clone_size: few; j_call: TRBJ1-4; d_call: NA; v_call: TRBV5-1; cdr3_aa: CASSFSPGPEGEKLFF; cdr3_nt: TGCGCCAGCAGCTTTTCTCCGGGACCAGAAGGTGAAAAACTGTTTTTT
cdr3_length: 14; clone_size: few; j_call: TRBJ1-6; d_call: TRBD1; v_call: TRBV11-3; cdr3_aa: CASSTDRGDSPLHF; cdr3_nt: TGTGCCAGCAGCACGGACAGGGGGGATTCACCCCTCCACTTT
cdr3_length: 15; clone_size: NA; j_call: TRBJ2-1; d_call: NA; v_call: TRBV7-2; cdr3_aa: CASSLVGTAVDEQFF; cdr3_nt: TGTGCCAGCAGCTTAGTCGGGACGGCGGTCGATGAGCAGTTCTTC
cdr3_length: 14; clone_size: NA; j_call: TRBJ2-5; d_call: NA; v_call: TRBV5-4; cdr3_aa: CASSSRVGEETQYF; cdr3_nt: TGTGCCAGCAGCTCGAGGGTGGGAGAAGAGACCCAGTACTTC
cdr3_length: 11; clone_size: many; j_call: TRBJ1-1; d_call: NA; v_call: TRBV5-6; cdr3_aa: CASSVTEEAFF; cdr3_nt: TGTGCCAGCAGCGTTACTGAAGAAGCTTTCTTT
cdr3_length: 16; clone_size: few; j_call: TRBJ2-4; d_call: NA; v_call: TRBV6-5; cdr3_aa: CASSYRGELAKNIQYF; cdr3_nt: TGTGCCAGCAGTTACAGGGGCGAACTAGCCAAAAACATTCAGTACTTC
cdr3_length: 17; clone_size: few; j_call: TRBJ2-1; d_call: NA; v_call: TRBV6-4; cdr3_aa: CASKATARGGAYNEQFF; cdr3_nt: TGTGCCAGCAAGGCAACGGCTAGAGGGGGGGCCTACAATGAGCAGTTCTTC
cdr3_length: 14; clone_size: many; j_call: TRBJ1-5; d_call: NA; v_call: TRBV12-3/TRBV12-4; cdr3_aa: CASSPREGNQPQHF; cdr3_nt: TGTGCCAGCAGCCCGCGGGAGGGCAATCAGCCCCAGCATTTT
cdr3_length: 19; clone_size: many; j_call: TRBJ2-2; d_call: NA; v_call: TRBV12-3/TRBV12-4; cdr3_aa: CASSWGGGLLVEDTGELFF; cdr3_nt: TGTGCCAGCAGTTGGGGTGGGGGGTTACTAGTGGAGGACACCGGGGAGCTGTTTTTT
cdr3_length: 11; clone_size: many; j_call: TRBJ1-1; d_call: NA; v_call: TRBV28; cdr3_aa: CASSLRTEAFF; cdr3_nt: TGTGCCAGCAGTTTAAGGACTGAAGCTTTCTTT
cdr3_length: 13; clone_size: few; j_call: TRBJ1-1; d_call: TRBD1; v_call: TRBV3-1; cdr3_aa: CASESGGNTEAFF; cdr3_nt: TGTGCCAGCGAATCAGGGGGGAACACTGAAGCTTTCTTT
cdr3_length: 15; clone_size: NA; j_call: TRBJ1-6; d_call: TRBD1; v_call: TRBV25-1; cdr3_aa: CASSESGQGYPPLHF; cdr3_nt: TGTGCCAGCAGTGAATCGGGACAGGGGTATCCACCCCTCCACTTT
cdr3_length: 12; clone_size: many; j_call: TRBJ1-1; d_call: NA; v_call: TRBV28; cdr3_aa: CASISVRTEAFF; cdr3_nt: TGTGCCAGCATTTCCGTGAGGACTGAAGCTTTCTTT
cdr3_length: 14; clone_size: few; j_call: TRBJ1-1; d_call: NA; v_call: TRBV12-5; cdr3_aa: CASGPGRGGTEAFF; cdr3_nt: TGTGCTAGTGGTCCGGGAAGGGGGGGGACTGAAGCTTTCTTT
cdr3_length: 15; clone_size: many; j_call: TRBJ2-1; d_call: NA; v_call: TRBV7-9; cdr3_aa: CASSFRVSDQEEQFF; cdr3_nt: TGTGCCAGCAGCTTCCGCGTGAGCGATCAGGAAGAGCAGTTCTTC
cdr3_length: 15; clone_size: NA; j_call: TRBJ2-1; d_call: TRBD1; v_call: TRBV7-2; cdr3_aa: CASSTGTAPYNEQFF; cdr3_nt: TGTGCCAGCAGCACCGGGACAGCCCCATACAATGAGCAGTTCTTC
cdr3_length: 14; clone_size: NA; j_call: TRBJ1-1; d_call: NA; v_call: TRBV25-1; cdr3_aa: CASSEFPAGSEAFF; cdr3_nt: TGTGCCAGCAGTGAATTCCCGGCAGGATCTGAAGCTTTCTTT
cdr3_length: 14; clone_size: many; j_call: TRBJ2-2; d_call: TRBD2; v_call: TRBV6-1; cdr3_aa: CASSGGLNTGELFF; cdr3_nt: TGTGCCAGCTCGGGGGGGCTGAACACCGGGGAGCTGTTTTTT
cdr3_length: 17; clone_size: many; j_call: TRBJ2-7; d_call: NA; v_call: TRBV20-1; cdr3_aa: CSARSPERQGTPYEQYF; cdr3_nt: TGCAGTGCTAGGTCCCCAGAGCGGCAGGGGACCCCCTACGAGCAGTACTTC
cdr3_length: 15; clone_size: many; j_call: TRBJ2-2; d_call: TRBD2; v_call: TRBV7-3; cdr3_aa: CASSFGLADTGELFF; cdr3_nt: TGTGCCAGCAGCTTCGGACTAGCGGACACCGGGGAGCTGTTTTTT
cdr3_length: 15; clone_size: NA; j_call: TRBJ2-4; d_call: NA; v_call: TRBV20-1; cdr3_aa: CSARKGSLAKNIQYF; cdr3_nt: TGCAGTGCTAGAAAGGGGTCCCTAGCCAAAAACATTCAGTACTTC
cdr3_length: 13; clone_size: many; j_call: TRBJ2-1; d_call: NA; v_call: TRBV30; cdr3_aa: CAWRDLGHNEQFF; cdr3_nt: TGTGCCTGGAGGGACCTCGGACACAATGAGCAGTTCTTC
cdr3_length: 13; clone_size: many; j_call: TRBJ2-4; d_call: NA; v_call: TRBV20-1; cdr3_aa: CSAPGRAKNIQYF; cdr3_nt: TGCAGTGCTCCCGGCAGGGCCAAAAACATTCAGTACTTC
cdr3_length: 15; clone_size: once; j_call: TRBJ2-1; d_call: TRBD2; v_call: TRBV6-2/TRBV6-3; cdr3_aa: CASRALAGVYNEQFF; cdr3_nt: TGTGCCAGCAGGGCGCTAGCGGGAGTCTACAATGAGCAGTTCTTC
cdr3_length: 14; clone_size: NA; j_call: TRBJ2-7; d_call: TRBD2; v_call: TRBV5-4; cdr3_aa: CASSFGREFNEQYF; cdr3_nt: TGTGCCAGCAGCTTCGGGCGGGAGTTTAACGAGCAGTACTTC
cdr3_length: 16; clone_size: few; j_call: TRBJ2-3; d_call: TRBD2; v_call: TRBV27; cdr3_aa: CASSSSMAGGLNTQYF; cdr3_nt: TGTGCCAGCAGTTCATCTATGGCGGGAGGGCTGAATACGCAGTATTTT
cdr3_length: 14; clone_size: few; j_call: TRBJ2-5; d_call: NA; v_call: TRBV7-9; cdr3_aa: CASSLARTVETQYF; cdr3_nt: TGTGCCAGCAGCTTAGCGCGGACAGTGGAGACCCAGTACTTC
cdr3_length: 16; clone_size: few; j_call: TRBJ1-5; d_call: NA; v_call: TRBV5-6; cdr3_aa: CASSLGVQGGDQPQHF; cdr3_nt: TGTGCCAGCAGCTTGGGAGTACAGGGCGGGGATCAGCCCCAGCATTTT
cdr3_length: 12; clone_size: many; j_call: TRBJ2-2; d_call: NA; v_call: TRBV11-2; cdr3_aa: CASSLVVGELFF; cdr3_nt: TGTGCCAGCAGCTTAGTTGTCGGGGAGCTGTTTTTT
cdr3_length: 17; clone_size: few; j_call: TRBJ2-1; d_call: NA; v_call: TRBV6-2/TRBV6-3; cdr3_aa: CASSYSPDAGSYNEQFF; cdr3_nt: TGTGCCAGCAGTTACTCCCCCGATGCGGGTTCTTACAATGAGCAGTTCTTC
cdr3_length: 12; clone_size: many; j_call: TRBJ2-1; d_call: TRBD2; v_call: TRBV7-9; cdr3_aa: CASSSGGFEQFF; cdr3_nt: TGTGCCAGCAGCTCGGGGGGGTTTGAGCAGTTCTTC
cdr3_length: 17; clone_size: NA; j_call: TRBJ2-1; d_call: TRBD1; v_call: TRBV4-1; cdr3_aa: CASSQSQDRGLYNEQFF; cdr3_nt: TGCGCCAGCAGCCAATCCCAGGACAGGGGGCTTTACAATGAGCAGTTCTTC
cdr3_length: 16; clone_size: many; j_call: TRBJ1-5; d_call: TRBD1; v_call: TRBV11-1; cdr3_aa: CASRPGQHLSNQPQHF; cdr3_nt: TGTGCCAGCAGGCCGGGACAGCACCTTAGCAATCAGCCCCAGCATTTT